Following are 15 T cell receptor beta chains from one sample sequenced in a study of blood T cell repertoires in COVID-19. Here immunoSEQ multiplex PCR was the method, and the copy in TCRdb shows in-frame clones only, minus some. Of about 220,000 clones in the sample, about 78% were seen once. The specimen was peripheral blood. The source of these receptors is a woman between 65 and 79 years old with acute or convalescent COVID-19.

J is TRBJ1-4 and V is TRBV18, with 7 bases fitting TRBD1. V was clipped by 2 bases and J by 7 bases; unmatched bases: 4. Germline V gene data show CDR1 as KGHSH and CDR2 as LQKENI. CDR3 length: 14 residues. The CDR3 sequence is CASSPGQEGEKLFF. In DNA form, the CDR3 reads TGTGCCAGCTCACCAGGACAGGAAGGTGAAAAACTGTTTTTT.

This clone was detected only a few times. V gene TRBV4-2 combines with J gene TRBJ2-5; 8 bases match TRBD2. The CDR3 runs 18 residues. Germline V CDR1 and CDR2: LGHNA, YNFKEQ. V lost 0 bases and J lost 2; bases outside the gene matches: 11. The DNA for the CDR3 is TGTGCCAGCAGCCAAGAGGTAGGGCGGGGGGTTTCTCAAGAGACCCAGTACTTC. Encoded protein: CASSQEVGRGVSQETQYF.

The rearrangement uses TRBV4-1 and TRBJ1-2; perhaps TRBD1 as D (6 bases). V was cut by 3 bases and J by 0 bases, with 11 bases left in between. This CDR3 has 15 residues. The germline V gene encodes CDR1 MGHRA and CDR2 YSYEKL. CDR3 region: CASSQTDSTNYGYTF. In nucleotides, the CDR3 is TGCGCCAGCAGCCAGACGGACAGTACTAACTATGGCTACACCTTC.

This clone was recorded a few times. CDR3 nucleotides: TGTGCCAGCAGCTTTCCCCAAGACAGGGTGGTCGAGCAGTACGTC. This codes for CASSFPQDRVVEQYV. The V call is TRBV11-3, the J call TRBJ2-7; 7 nucleotides align to TRBD1. V lost 3 bases and J lost 6; bases outside the gene matches: 11. This CDR3 is 15 amino acids long. From germline, CDR1 is SGHNT and CDR2 YENEEA.

The chain combines TRBV6-5 with TRBJ2-1; TRBD2 matches 8 bases. Germline values: CDR1 MNHEY, CDR2 SVGAGI. The CDR3 extends over 15 amino acids. V lost 2 bases to trimming and J lost 3 bases; unmatched junction nucleotides: 3. The CDR3 DNA reads as TGTGCCAGCAGTTACGATAGCGGGGTCTACAATGAGCAGTTCTTC. Amino acids: CASSYDSGVYNEQFF.

This chain connects TRBV12-3 or TRBV12-4 to TRBJ1-1; a possible D gene is TRBD1 (5 bases). The CDR3 runs 11 residues. Trimming removed 6 bases at V and 8 bases at J, with 10 bases between. The CDR3 region is CASSRGFEAFF. The DNA for the CDR3 is TGTGCCAGCAGCCGGGGGTTCGAAGCTTTCTTT.

The chain links TRBV6-6 to TRBJ2-2; 9 bases fit TRBD2. The germline gives CDR1 MNHNY, CDR2 SVGAGI (reference sequence). V dropped 11 bases and J dropped 1; count of bases not matched to a gene: 5. The CDR3 covers 14 residues. The CDR3 coding sequence is TGTGCCGGAAATAGCGGGGGGAACACCGGGGAGCTGTTTTTT. Amino acids: CAGNSGGNTGELFF.

The chain is built from TRBV9 and TRBJ2-5; 8 bases line up with TRBD2. The CDR3 loop spans 16 amino acids. Germline CDR1 is SGDLS and CDR2 is YYNGEE. Unmatched junction bases numbered 9, after V lost 3 bases and J lost 2 bases. CDR3 loop: CASSGRVAGPQETQYF. The DNA for the CDR3 is TGTGCCAGCAGCGGCAGGGTAGCGGGACCTCAAGAGACCCAGTACTTC.

The rearrangement uses TRBV5-1 and TRBJ2-4; 8 bases are shared with TRBD1. The CDR3 is 15 amino acids. V was clipped by 5 bases and J by 9 bases; unmatched bases: 13. CDR1 and CDR2 (germline): SGHRS, YFSETQ. The CDR3 coding sequence is TGCGCCAGCAGTTCGACGACCCGACAGGGGACCATTCAGTACTTC. It encodes CASSSTTRQGTIQYF.

V and J are TRBV5-8 and TRBJ2-3; 7 nucleotides line up with TRBD1. In germline, CDR1 is SGHTS, CDR2 YDEGEE. Unmatched junction bases numbered 5, after V lost 4 bases and J lost 0 bases. The CDR3 covers 15 residues. CDR3 nucleotide sequence: TGTGCCAGCAGCCAACAGGGGATGAGCACAGATACGCAGTATTTT. Amino acids: CASSQQGMSTDTQYF.

This chain connects TRBV5-1 to TRBJ2-1; 8 bases map to TRBD2. This CDR3 region has 15 residues. CDR1 and CDR2 from the germline V gene are SGHRS and YFSETQ. V trimming: 2 bases; J trimming: 9 bases; junction bases outside the gene matches: 10. The CDR3 loop reads CASSFNSGGGSEQFF. The CDR3 bases are TGCGCCAGCAGCTTCAACAGCGGGGGAGGGTCTGAGCAGTTCTTC.

The V and J genes are TRBV7-2 and TRBJ2-3, with 9 bases lining up with TRBD2. Germline CDR1 SGHTA, CDR2 FQGNSA. V lost 3 bases, J lost 0 bases, and 7 bases stayed unmatched. This CDR3 region has 17 residues. CDR3 region: CASSFGTSRPSTDTQYF. CDR3 sequence (DNA): TGTGCCAGCAGCTTCGGGACTAGCCGACCTAGCACAGATACGCAGTATTTT.

A word on this clone: Other DNA variants within this sample encode the same CDR3. Here the CDR3 DNA reads TGTGCCAGCTCACCGGACAGGGATCAGCCCCAGCATTTT. This encodes CASSPDRDQPQHF. The rearrangement joins TRBV18 to TRBJ1-5; the match to TRBD1 covers 8 bases. The CDR3 length is 13 residues. The germline gives CDR1 KGHSH, CDR2 LQKENI. Trimming cost V 3 bases and J 5 bases; bases outside gene matches: 0.

The chain carries TRBV7-2 and TRBJ1-1; D gene unclear. Looked up from germline, CDR1 is SGHTA and CDR2 is FQGNSA. CDR3 length equals 14 residues. V lost 0 bases to trimming and J lost 7 bases, with 12 bases between them. The CDR3 DNA reads TGTGCCAGCAGCTTAGCGCGGAGCGGCGATGAAGCTTTCTTT. Its translation is CASSLARSGDEAFF. The whole variable domain, filled in from reference TRBV7-2 and TRBJ1-1, reads GAGVSQSPSNKVTEKGKDVELRCDPISGHTALYWYRQSLGQGLEFLIYFQGNSAPDKSGLPSDRFSAERTGGSVSTLTIQRTQQEDSAVYLCASSLARSGDEAFFGQGTRLTVV.

This rearrangement joins TRBV25-1 to TRBJ2-5; 8 nucleotides line up with TRBD2. Per the germline V gene, CDR1 is MGHDK and CDR2 is SYGVNS. This CDR3 region has 13 residues. J was trimmed by 2 bases and V by 6 bases; bases with no gene match: 2. CDR3 DNA: TGTGCCAGCAGAGCGGGGGTACAAGAGACCCAGTACTTC. This translates into CASRAGVQETQYF.